Included here is one T cell receptor beta chain sequence, with context. No antigen is known for it. Primers included in the PCR were 60 Vbeta and 13 Jbeta primers. Some clones are missing from TCRdb's copy, which holds only in-frame ones; the method was immunoSEQ multiplex PCR. The data hold 120,000 to 150,000 clones, with 77% observed a single time. This CDR3 contains 15 residues. Per germline, CDR1 MNHNS and CDR2 SASEGT. Between the trimmed V and J ends, which lost 8 bases and 4 bases, there was a span of 18 bases. The sample is drawn from a study of cytomegalovirus exposure and HLA in healthy donors. Study results and limitations: Some V segments, including TRBV6-2 and TRBV6-3, were excluded as indistinguishable. In a later analysis, V- and J-gene trimming of beta chains associated with a DCLRE1C missense variant, replicated independently. An ancestry cluster, one associated with Asian ancestry, reportedly showed fewer N-insertions than the approximately 670-donor mean in a later analysis.

Though nominally healthy at sampling, donors likely had unrecorded immune exposures. This TCR derives from a female donor in good health and CMV-seronegative. The chain joins TRBV6-1 to TRBJ2-1; a possible D gene is TRBD1 (6 bases). Material for sequencing was PBMCs. CDR3 nucleotides: TGTGCCAGCCAGGACAGTTTTCACCAATACAATGAGCAGTTCTTC. Amino acids: CASQDSFHQYNEQFF.